Listed below are T cell receptor beta chains from one sample, sequenced in a study of CD8+ T cells in alopecia areata. Only in-frame clones appear in the TCRdb table, and some are missing; sequencing was by immunoSEQ multiplex PCR. The table includes around 250,000 clones, around 67% detected once. The sample consisted of CD4+ T cells sorted from blood, taken at week 0. Source of these receptors: a human donor with alopecia areata. Both conserved end residues are part of each CDR3. The order of the fields is V gene, J gene, clone size, D gene, CDR3 protein, CDR3 DNA. The D gene is left open where the match is weak. Clone sizes are given selectively: once, few, many, or a class where the clone is expanded.

>TRBV15|TRBJ2-7|once|TRBD2
CATSRGGSYEQYF
TGTGCCACCAGCAGGGGAGGGTCCTACGAGCAGTACTTC
>TRBV18|TRBJ1-1|NA|TRBD1
CASAGQANTEAFF
TGTGCCAGCGCAGGACAGGCCAACACTGAAGCTTTCTTT
>TRBV2|TRBJ2-2|NA|NA
CASSARPAGELFF
TGTGCCAGCAGTGCCAGGCCGGCCGGGGAGCTGTTTTTT
>TRBV29-1|TRBJ2-7|NA|NA
CSVVHDSAYEQYF
TGCAGCGTTGTCCACGACAGTGCCTACGAGCAGTACTTC
>TRBV4-1|TRBJ2-7|NA|NA
CASSQGISAQLYEQYF
TGCGCCAGCAGCCAAGGAATTTCGGCCCAACTTTACGAGCAGTACTTC
>TRBV7-9|TRBJ2-7|NA|NA
CASSLVGGHYEQYF
TGTGCCAGCAGCTTAGTCGGCGGACACTACGAGCAGTACTTC
>TRBV18|TRBJ1-2|NA|NA
CASSPPSARDYGYTF
TGTGCCAGCTCACCACCGTCAGCCAGGGACTATGGCTACACCTTC
>TRBV29-1|TRBJ2-6|NA|NA
CSVDVGANVLTF
TGCAGCGTTGATGTTGGGGCCAACGTCCTGACTTTC
>TRBV27|TRBJ1-6|NA|NA
CASSSPRGVTYNSPLHF
TGTGCCAGCAGTTCCCCTAGGGGAGTGACCTATAATTCACCCCTCCACTTT
>TRBV2|TRBJ2-5|NA|TRBD2
CAISTGGAETQYF
TGTGCCATCTCCACGGGGGGGGCGGAGACCCAGTACTTC
>TRBV10-1|TRBJ1-2|few|NA
CASSESAGVGYTF
TGCGCCAGCAGTGAGTCGGCAGGGGTCGGCTACACCTTC
>TRBV9|TRBJ2-2|NA|NA
CASSGGLNTGELFF
TGTGCCAGCAGCGGGGGCCTGAACACCGGGGAGCTGTTTTTT
>TRBV30|TRBJ2-7|NA|NA
CAWSSRGEEQYF
TGTGCCTGGAGTTCCAGGGGTGAAGAGCAGTACTTC
>TRBV10-3|TRBJ2-5|NA|TRBD2
CAISDSGRQETQYF
TGTGCCATCAGTGATAGCGGGAGGCAAGAGACCCAGTACTTC
>TRBV30|TRBJ2-3|NA|NA
CAWSVTDTQYF
TGTGCCTGGAGTGTAACAGATACGCAGTATTTT
>TRBV30|TRBJ1-6|NA|NA
CAWSPRTMGLLNSPLHF
TGTGCCTGGAGTCCTCGGACAATGGGACTTCTGAATTCACCCCTCCACTTT
>TRBV25-1|TRBJ2-5|NA|NA
CASSGSGLTRETQYF
TGTGCCAGCAGTGGATCGGGACTTACGAGGGAGACCCAGTACTTC
>TRBV7-3|TRBJ2-2|NA|NA
CASSYRTTGELFF
TGTGCCAGCAGCTACCGAACAACCGGGGAGCTGTTTTTT
>TRBV20-1|TRBJ1-2|NA|NA
CSASRATGYTF
TGCAGTGCTAGCCGGGCTACTGGCTACACCTTC
>TRBV27|TRBJ1-6|once|NA
CASSMSRGDSPLHF
TGTGCCAGCAGTATGTCCAGGGGAGATTCACCCCTCCACTTT
>TRBV27|TRBJ1-6|NA|NA
CASRGNSPLHF
TGTGCCAGCAGGGGCAATTCACCCCTCCACTTT
>TRBV5-1|TRBJ1-2|few|NA
CASSLEGVYGYTF
TGCGCCAGCAGCTTGGAGGGGGTCTATGGCTACACCTTC
>TRBV19|TRBJ1-2|NA|TRBD1
CASSTNPTGDNYGYTF
TGTGCCAGTAGTACCAACCCGACAGGGGATAACTATGGCTACACCTTC
>TRBV6-5|TRBJ2-7|NA|NA
CAISQGGEQYF
TGTGCCATCTCACAGGGAGGCGAGCAGTACTTC
>TRBV14|TRBJ2-7|once|NA
CASSQVSGTTYEQYF
TGTGCCAGCAGCCAAGTAAGCGGGACAACCTACGAGCAGTACTTC
>TRBV6-5|TRBJ1-5|NA|TRBD1
CASSRQGRSNQPQHF
TGTGCCAGCAGTCGACAGGGTCGAAGCAATCAGCCCCAGCATTTT
>TRBV29-1|TRBJ1-2|NA|NA
CSVEWGPYGYTF
TGCAGCGTTGAATGGGGGCCCTATGGCTACACCTTC
>TRBV14|TRBJ2-5|NA|NA
CASSQQATATQYF
TGTGCCAGCAGCCAGCAGGCCACCGCGACCCAGTACTTC
>TRBV9|TRBJ2-6|once|NA
CASSVVGGANVLTF
TGTGCCAGCAGCGTAGTGGGCGGGGCCAACGTCCTGACTTTC
>TRBV6-5|TRBJ1-2|few|TRBD1
CASSPLDRGLGYTF
TGTGCCAGCAGTCCATTGGACAGGGGGCTTGGCTACACCTTC
>TRBV6-5|TRBJ1-3|NA|NA
CASTLTGTGNTIYF
TGTGCCAGCACCCTAACAGGGACTGGAAACACCATATATTTT
>TRBV29-1|TRBJ1-4|NA|NA
CSVAGLDGEKLFF
TGCAGCGTCGCCGGGTTGGACGGCGAAAAACTGTTTTTT
>TRBV19|TRBJ1-2|once|NA
CASSDLIRNYGYTF
TGTGCCAGTAGTGACCTGATACGAAACTATGGCTACACCTTC
>TRBV27|TRBJ2-5|NA|NA
CASSLWSGRFQETQYF
TGTGCCAGCAGTTTATGGAGCGGACGCTTCCAAGAGACCCAGTACTTC
>TRBV14|TRBJ2-1|NA|NA
CASSQDPIGRGVGFF
TGTGCCAGCAGCCAAGATCCCATAGGAAGGGGGGTAGGGTTCTTC
>TRBV5-7|TRBJ2-5|NA|TRBD2
CASIDRLAGGPEETQYF
TGTGCCAGCATCGACAGACTAGCGGGGGGGCCTGAGGAGACCCAGTACTTC
>TRBV29-1|TRBJ2-5|few|NA
CSVRGGVGKETQYF
TGCAGCGTTCGAGGGGGGGTCGGAAAAGAGACCCAGTACTTC
>TRBV27|TRBJ2-5|once|NA
CASSPPGTLETQYF
TGTGCCAGCAGTCCCCCCGGGACCCTCGAGACCCAGTACTTC
>TRBV15|TRBJ2-6|once|NA
CATSRALGAGANVLTF
TGTGCCACCAGCAGAGCTTTGGGGGCTGGGGCCAACGTCCTGACTTTC
>TRBV4-3|TRBJ2-7|NA|TRBD2
CASSHTGTSGYEQYF
TGCGCCAGCAGCCACACGGGGACTAGCGGCTACGAGCAGTACTTC
>TRBV7-9|TRBJ2-4|few|NA
CASSFRENIQYF
TGTGCCAGCAGCTTTAGGGAAAACATTCAGTACTTC
>TRBV13|TRBJ2-7|NA|TRBD2
CASSLGLAGPVSYEQYF
TGTGCCAGCAGCTTAGGACTAGCGGGGCCCGTATCCTACGAGCAGTACTTC